The T cell receptor (beta chain) under discussion was sequenced for a study of T cell responses to AZD1222 COVID-19 vaccine. Overall study results and limits: Just six AZD1222 recipients tested seropositive at baseline. All repertoire sampling was performed exclusively after the peak T cell response. Donors in the cohort were predominantly white British and more often female, and clonal diversity was possibly underestimated. With two AZD1222 doses given, Spike-specific TCR breadth and depth both rose.

As regards this clone: The antigen remains undetermined.

TCRdb keeps only in-frame clones here, not all; method: immunoSEQ multiplex PCR. The sample shows 130,000 to 150,000 clones, roughly 92% of them seen only once. The sample was peripheral blood, taken on day 0 of AZD1222 vaccination. The clonotype comes from an adult in good health.

The CDR3 loop is CASSDSRDGGGDSPLHF. The CDR3 DNA follows: TGTGCCAGCAGTGACTCCCGGGATGGAGGGGGCGATTCACCCCTCCACTTT. The chain employs TRBV2 and TRBJ1-6, with 7 positions matching TRBD1. CDR3 length equals 17 residues. The junction had 13 bases not matched to a gene; V was cut back by 3 bases and J by 8 bases. Germline values: CDR1 SNHLY, CDR2 FYNNEI.